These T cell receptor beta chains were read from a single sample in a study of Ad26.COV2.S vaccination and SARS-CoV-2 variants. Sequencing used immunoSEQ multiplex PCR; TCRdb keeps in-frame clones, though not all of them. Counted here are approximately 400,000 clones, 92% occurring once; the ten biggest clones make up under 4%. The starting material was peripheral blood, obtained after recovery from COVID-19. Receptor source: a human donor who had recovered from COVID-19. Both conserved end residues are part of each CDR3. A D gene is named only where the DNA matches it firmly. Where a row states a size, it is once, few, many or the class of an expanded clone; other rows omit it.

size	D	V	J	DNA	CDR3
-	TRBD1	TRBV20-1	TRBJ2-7	TGCAGTGCCAACAGGGGGAACGAGCAGTACTTC	CSANRGNEQYF
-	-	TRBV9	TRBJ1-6	TGTGCCAGCAGCGTAGAGGGGGAGAATTCACCCCTCCACTTT	CASSVEGENSPLHF
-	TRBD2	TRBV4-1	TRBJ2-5	TGCGCCAGCAGCCAAGCGGGACTAGCGGGGGGTTACCAAGAGACCCAGTACTTC	CASSQAGLAGGYQETQYF
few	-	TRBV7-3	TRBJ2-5	TGTGCCAGCAGCTACCAGGGAACCCTACAAGAGACCCAGTACTTC	CASSYQGTLQETQYF
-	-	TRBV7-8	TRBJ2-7	TGTGCCAGCAGCCCAGGGCAGAGTCTAGCCGAGCAGTACTTC	CASSPGQSLAEQYF
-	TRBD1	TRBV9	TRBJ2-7	TGTGCCAGCAGCGCCCGTGGGACAGACTCCTACGAGCAGTACTTC	CASSARGTDSYEQYF
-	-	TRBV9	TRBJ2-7	TGTGCCAGCAGCGTAGGATGGGGCTACGAGCAGTACTTC	CASSVGWGYEQYF
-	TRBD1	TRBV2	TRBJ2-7	TGTGCCAGCAAGGGGGCCGAGCAGTACTTC	CASKGAEQYF
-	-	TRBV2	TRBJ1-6	TGTGCCAGCAGGCAGGGTTCGAGCTCCTATAATTCACCCCTCCACTTT	CASRQGSSSYNSPLHF
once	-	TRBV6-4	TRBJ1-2	TGTGCCAGCAGTCCCGACAGCACCAACTATGGCTACACCTTC	CASSPDSTNYGYTF
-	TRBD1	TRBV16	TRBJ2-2	TGTGCCAGCAGCCAAGCCCCGGGACAGGGGGCGATCACCGGGGAGCTGTTTTTT	CASSQAPGQGAITGELFF
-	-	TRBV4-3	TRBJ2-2	TGCGCCAGCAGCCAGCTCGACAGAACCGGGGAGCTGTTTTTT	CASSQLDRTGELFF
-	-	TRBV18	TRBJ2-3	TGTGCCAGCTCACCCCTAAAGACAGATACGCAGTATTTT	CASSPLKTDTQYF
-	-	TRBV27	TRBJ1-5	TGTGCCAGCAGACAATATGGTGGCAGCTATAGCAATCAGCCCCAGCATTTT	CASRQYGGSYSNQPQHF
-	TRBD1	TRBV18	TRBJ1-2	TGTGCCAGCTCACCTAACAGGGGCGACTATGGCTACACCTTC	CASSPNRGDYGYTF
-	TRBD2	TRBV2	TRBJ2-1	TGTGCCAGCAGAAAAACGAAGACTAGCGGGGGGGCTGACTCCTACAATGAGCAGTTCTTC	CASRKTKTSGGADSYNEQFF
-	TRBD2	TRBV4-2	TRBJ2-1	TGTGCCAGCAGCCAAGAAACTAGCGGGGGGGTTAATGAGCAGTTCTTC	CASSQETSGGVNEQFF
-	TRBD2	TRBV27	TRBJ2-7	TGTGCCAGCAGTTTAGATAGCGGGCCGACCTACGAGCAGTACTTC	CASSLDSGPTYEQYF
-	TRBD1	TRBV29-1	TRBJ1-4	TGCAGCGTTGTAACAGCAGGGGGCACTAATGAAAAACTGTTTTTT	CSVVTAGGTNEKLFF
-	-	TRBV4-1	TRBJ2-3	TGCGCCAGCAGCCAAGCAGGGTGGGGGGTCACAGATACGCAGTATTTT	CASSQAGWGVTDTQYF
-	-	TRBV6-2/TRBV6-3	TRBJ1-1	TGTGCCAGCAGTTTATCTGGTCCTAGCCAGAACACTGAAGCTTTCTTT	CASSLSGPSQNTEAFF
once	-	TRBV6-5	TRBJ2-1	TGTGCCAGCAGTTACTCTCGGAGGATCGACCATCCTGAGCAGTTCTTC	CASSYSRRIDHPEQFF
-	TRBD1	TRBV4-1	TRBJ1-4	TGCGCCAGCAGCCAAGCGGGACAGGGTACGGAAAAACTGTTTTTT	CASSQAGQGTEKLFF
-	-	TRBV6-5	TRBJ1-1	TGTGCCAGCACCATTACGTGGGGAATGAACACTGAAGCTTTCTTT	CASTITWGMNTEAFF
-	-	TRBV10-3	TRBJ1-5	TGTGCCATCAGTGAGAGCAGGGTAGGGAATCAGCCCCAGCATTTT	CAISESRVGNQPQHF
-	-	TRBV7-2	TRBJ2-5	TGTGCCAGCAGCTTAGTGCGGGACGAACACAAAAACACCCAGTACTTC	CASSLVRDEHKNTQYF
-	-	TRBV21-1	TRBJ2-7	TGTGCCAGCAGCCCCTGCTCAGGGAATCTCTCCTCTCACGAGCAGTACTTC	CASSPCSGNLSSHEQYF
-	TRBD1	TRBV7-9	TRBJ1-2	TGTGCCAGCAGTTACGCCGGGACAGGAGGTGGCTACACCTTC	CASSYAGTGGGYTF
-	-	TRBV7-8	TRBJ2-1	TGTGCCAGCAGCTTGGGCCCGAACGATGAGCAGTTCTTC	CASSLGPNDEQFF
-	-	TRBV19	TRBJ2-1	TGTGCCAGTAGTAGTGAACTAACCTACAATGAGCAGTTCTTC	CASSSELTYNEQFF
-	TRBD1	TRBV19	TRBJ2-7	TGTGCCAGTAGCCGGACAGGGGGCGACGAGCAGTACTTC	CASSRTGGDEQYF
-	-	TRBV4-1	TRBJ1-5	TGCGCCAGCAGCCCCAGCGTCATGGTCGAGAATCAGCCCCAGCATTTT	CASSPSVMVENQPQHF
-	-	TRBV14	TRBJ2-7	TGTGCCAGCAGCCCACCTTCTGAGACAACTAAAGTGGAGGGAAACAGGGTTCACTCCTACGAGCAGTACTTC	CASSPPSETTKVEGNRVHSYEQYF